This TCR beta chain comes out of a study of metastatic and nonmetastatic thyroid tumors. On the study more broadly: Repertoires of blood and of tissue (tumor or nodule) from malignant and benign thyroid patients were compared. The study, taken as a whole, reports: According to reports, the diversity of TCR beta was significantly higher in malignant thyroid tumors than in benign nodules, and this held in both blood and tumor samples.

Original handling: Building a distant-metastasis classifier for papillary thyroid cancer drew on CDR3 differences across clinicopathological groups. TCRdb re-called clones via MiXCR from the PCR reads. The V and J calls shown here were made by TCRdb, not taken from the authors' results. The table has about 20,000 clones, about a quarter seen once. This CDR3 has 18 residues. The germline CDR1 and CDR2 sequences are SGHNT and YYREEE (reference sequence). As concerns this clone: Its antigen is unknown. An end of the junction does not agree with germline; a read error may underlie this.

Nobody among the patients had been given any treatment before thyroid surgery. The material sequenced was blood. The V and J genes are TRBV5-4 and TRBJ2-5, with D unclear. The clonotype originates from a female donor with papillary thyroid cancer or a benign thyroid nodule (not recorded which). Some clones in this sample may be carry-over from other donors' samples. In nucleotides, the CDR3 is TGTGCCAGCAGCTTAGGCGTCCGGACGCTGCGTTCAAAAGGAACCCATTACTTC. This encodes CASSLGVRTLRSKGTHYF.